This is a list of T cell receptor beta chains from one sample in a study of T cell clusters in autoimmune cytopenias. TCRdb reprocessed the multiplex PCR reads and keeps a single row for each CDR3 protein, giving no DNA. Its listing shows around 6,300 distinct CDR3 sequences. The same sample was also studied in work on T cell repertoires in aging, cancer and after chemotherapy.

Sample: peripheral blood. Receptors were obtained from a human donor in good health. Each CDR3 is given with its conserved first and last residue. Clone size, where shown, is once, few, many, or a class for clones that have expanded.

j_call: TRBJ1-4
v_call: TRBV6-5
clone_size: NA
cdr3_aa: CASRAWGTEKLFF

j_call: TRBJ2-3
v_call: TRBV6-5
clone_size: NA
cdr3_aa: CASSYSRGGGTDTQYF

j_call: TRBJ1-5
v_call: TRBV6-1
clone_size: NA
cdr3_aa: CASSYGQSSNQPQHF

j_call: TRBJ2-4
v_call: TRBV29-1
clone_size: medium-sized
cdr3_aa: CSVANPDNIQYF

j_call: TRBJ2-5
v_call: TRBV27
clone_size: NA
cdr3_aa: CASGRGGQETQYF

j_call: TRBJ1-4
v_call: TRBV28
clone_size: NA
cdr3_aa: CASQDTNEKLFF

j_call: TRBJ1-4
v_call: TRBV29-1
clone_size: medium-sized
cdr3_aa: CSVSTGSEKLFF

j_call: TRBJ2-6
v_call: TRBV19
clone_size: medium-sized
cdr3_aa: CASSIGQGELGANVLTF

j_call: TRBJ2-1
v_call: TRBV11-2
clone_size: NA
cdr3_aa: CASSLGQGGNEQFF

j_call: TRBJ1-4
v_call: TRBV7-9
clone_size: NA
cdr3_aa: CASSSSRTGVAEKLFF

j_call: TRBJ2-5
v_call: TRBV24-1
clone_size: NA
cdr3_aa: CATSDRGPGGETQYF

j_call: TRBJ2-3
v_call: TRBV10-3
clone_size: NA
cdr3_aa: CAIRRTASTDTQYF

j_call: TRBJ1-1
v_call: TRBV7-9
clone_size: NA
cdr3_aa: CASSLVGAPSTEAFF

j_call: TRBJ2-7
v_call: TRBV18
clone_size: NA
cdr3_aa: CASSPVYLYEQYF

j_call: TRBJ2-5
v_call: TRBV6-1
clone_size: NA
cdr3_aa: CASTSPRPGETQYF

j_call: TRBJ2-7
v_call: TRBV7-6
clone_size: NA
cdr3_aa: CASSLATGLAGVYEQYF

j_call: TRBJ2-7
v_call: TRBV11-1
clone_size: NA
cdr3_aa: CASSSAGWNEQYF

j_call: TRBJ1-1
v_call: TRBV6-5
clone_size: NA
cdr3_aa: CASSPGTNAEAFF

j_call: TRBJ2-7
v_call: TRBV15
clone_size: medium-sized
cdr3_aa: CATSRNFYEQYF

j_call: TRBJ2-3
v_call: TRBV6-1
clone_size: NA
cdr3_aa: CASQLWGTSTDTQYF

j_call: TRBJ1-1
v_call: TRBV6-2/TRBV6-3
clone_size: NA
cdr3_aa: CASKSSENTEAFF